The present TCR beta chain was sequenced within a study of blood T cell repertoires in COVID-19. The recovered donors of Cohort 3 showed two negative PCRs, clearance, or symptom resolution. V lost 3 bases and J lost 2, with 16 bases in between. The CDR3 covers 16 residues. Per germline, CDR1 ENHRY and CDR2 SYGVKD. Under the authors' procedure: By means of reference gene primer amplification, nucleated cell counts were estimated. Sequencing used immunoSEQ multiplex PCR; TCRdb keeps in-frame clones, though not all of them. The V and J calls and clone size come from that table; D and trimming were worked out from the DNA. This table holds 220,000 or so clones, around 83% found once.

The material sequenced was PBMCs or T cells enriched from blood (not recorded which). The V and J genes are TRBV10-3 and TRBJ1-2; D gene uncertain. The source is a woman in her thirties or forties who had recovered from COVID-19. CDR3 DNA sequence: TGTGCCATCAGTGATCAGGTTAGGAACAAAAACTATGGCTACACCTTC. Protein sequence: CAISDQVRNKNYGYTF.